This entry describes one T cell receptor (beta chain). These data come from a study of blood T cell repertoires in COVID-19. Study-wide background: There were acute and convalescent COVID-19 samples, and they came from the United States, Italy and Spain. PBMCs, B-cell-depleted T cells, or T cells provided the cDNA or gDNA that made up the material.

Per the original methods: By means of reference gene primer amplification, nucleated cell counts were estimated. The table came from immunoSEQ multiplex PCR; TCRdb's copy has only in-frame clones and leaves some out. That table furnishes V, J and clone size, whereas the DNA furnished D and trimming. The sample includes around 700,000 clones, around 89% of them seen just once. The germline CDR1 and CDR2 sequences are LGHDT and YNNKEL (reference sequence). The CDR3 sequence is 17 residues long. The J segment lost 8 bases and the V segment lost 4 bases, leaving 14 bases of the junction unmatched. The TCR originated in a woman in her late teens or twenties with acute or convalescent COVID-19. Specimen: peripheral blood. The chain couples TRBV3-1 (or the pseudogene TRBV3-2) to TRBJ2-1; 10 bases agree with TRBD1. The chain's CDR3 is CASSPPRGTGVQDEQFF. The DNA of the CDR3 is TGTGCCAGCAGCCCCCCAAGAGGGACAGGGGTTCAGGATGAGCAGTTCTTC.